This TCR beta chain originates from a study of long-term antiretroviral therapy in people with HIV. Study background: The earliest samples came about a decade before the 2015 immediate-ART recommendation.

V shed 6 bases and J shed 2 bases, with 10 bases lying between them. The germline V gene has CDR1 MNHNS and CDR2 SASEGT. The CDR3 length is 13 residues. None of the participants with HIV were treated outside the United States. A word on this clone: Its specificity is unknown.

An immunoSEQ assay, version v3.0, was performed at survey level. The repertoire was sequenced with immunoSEQ multiplex PCR; TCRdb's copy has only in-frame clones and lacks some. The table includes about 20,000 clones, over 70% detected once. Whole-study results and caveats: ART adherence was not documented, and neither viral resistance nor therapy changes had any data. The blood, collected between the mid-2000s and the late 2010s, was possibly taken under older ART regimens.

The clonotype originates from a woman aged 25 to 45 with HIV. The J gene is TRBJ2-5, the V gene TRBV6-1; D might be TRBD1 (5 bases). This specimen consisted of unsorted PBMCs, obtained 2.9 years after starting antiretroviral therapy. Here the CDR3 DNA reads TGTGCCAGCAGGGAAAGGGGTCAAGAGACCCAGTACTTC. It yields the protein CASRERGQETQYF.